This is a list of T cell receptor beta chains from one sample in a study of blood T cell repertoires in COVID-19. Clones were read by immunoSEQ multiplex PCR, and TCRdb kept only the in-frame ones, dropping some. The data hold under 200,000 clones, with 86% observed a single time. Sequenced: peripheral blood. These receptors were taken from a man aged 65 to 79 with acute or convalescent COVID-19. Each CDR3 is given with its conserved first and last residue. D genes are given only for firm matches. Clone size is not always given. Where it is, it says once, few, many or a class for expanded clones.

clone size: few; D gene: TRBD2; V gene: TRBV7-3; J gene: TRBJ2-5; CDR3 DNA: TGTGCCAGCAGCTTAAGGGCGGGGGTAGGGACCCAGTACTTC; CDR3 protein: CASSLRAGVGTQYF
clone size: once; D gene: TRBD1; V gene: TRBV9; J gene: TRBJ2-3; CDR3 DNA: TGTGCCAGCAGCCCTCGACAGGGGGGAGATACGCAGTATTTT; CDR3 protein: CASSPRQGGDTQYF
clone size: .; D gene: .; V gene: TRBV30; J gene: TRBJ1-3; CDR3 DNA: TGTGCCTCCCGGACAGCCTCTGGAAACACCATATATTTT; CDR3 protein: CASRTASGNTIYF
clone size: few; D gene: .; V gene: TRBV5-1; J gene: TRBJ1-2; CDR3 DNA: TGCGCCAGCACTAATCAGGGATTGAACTATGGCTACACCTTC; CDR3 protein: CASTNQGLNYGYTF
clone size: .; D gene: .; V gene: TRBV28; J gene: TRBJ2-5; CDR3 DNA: TGTGCCAGCACCTCGCCCGGAGGAGAGACCCAGTACTTC; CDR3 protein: CASTSPGGETQYF
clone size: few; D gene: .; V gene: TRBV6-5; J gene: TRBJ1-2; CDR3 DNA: TGTGCCACCGCCCGGGGCTATGGCTACACCTTC; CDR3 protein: CATARGYGYTF
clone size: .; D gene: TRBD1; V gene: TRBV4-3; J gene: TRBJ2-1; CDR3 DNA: TGCGCCAGCAGCTTGGACAGGGGAATTAATGAGCAGTTCTTC; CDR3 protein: CASSLDRGINEQFF
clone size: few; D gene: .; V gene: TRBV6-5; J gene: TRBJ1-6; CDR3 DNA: TGTGCCAGCAGTTACAGCCGGGGTTCACCCCTCCACTTT; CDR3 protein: CASSYSRGSPLHF
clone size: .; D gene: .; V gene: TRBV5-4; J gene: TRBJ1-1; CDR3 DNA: TGTGCCAGCAGCTTGGATTTCGGTAACACTGAAGCTTTCTTT; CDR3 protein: CASSLDFGNTEAFF
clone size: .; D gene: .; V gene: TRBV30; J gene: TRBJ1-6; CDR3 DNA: TGTGCCTCAACAGGGCGAGGGGACAATTCACCCCTCCACTTT; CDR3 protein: CASTGRGDNSPLHF
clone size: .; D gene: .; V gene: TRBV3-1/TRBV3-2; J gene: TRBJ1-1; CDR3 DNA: TGTGCCAGCAGCCACAGGGACACTGAAGCTTTCTTT; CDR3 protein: CASSHRDTEAFF
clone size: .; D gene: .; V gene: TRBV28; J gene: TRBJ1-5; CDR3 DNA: TGTGCCAGCAGTTTACGGGGTTCTAATCAGCCCCAGCATTTT; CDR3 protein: CASSLRGSNQPQHF
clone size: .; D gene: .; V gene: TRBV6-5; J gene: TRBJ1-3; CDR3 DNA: TGTGCCAGCAGATCCGACAGAGCCTCTGGAAACACCATATATTTT; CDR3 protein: CASRSDRASGNTIYF
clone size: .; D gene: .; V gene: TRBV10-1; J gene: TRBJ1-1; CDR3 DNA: TGCGCCAGCAGTGAAACGGGGAACACTGAAGCTTTCTTT; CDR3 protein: CASSETGNTEAFF
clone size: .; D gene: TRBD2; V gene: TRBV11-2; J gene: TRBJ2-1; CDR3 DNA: TGTGCCAGCAGCTTAGGGCTAGCGGGGGCGACTGAGCAGTTCTTC; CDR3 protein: CASSLGLAGATEQFF
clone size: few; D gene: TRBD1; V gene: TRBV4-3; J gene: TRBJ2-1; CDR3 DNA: TGCGCCAGCAGCCACGGACAGGTCTACAATGAGCAGTTCTTC; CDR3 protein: CASSHGQVYNEQFF
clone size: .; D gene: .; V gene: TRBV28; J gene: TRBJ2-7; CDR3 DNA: TGTGCCAGCAGTTTAAGAGGGTTCTACGAGCAGTACTTC; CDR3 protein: CASSLRGFYEQYF
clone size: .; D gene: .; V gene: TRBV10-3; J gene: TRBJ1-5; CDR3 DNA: TGTGCCATCAGTGAGTCTCCGCAGGGCCAGCCCCAGCATTTT; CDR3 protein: CAISESPQGQPQHF
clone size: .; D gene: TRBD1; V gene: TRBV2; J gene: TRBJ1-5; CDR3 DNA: TGTGCCAGCAGTGGACAGGGCGGGGGGCAGCCCCAGCATTTT; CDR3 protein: CASSGQGGGQPQHF
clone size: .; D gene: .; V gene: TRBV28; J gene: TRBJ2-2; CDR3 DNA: TGTGCCAGCAGTTTTCGGAACACCGGGGAGCTGTTTTTT; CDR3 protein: CASSFRNTGELFF
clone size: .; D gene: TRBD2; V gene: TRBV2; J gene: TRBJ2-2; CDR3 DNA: TGTGCCAGCAGTGTAGCGGGAGTTGTCGGGGAGCTGTTTTTT; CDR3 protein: CASSVAGVVGELFF
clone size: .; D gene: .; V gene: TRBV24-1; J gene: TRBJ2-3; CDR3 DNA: TGTGCCACCAGTGCCATTGGGGCCGATACAGATACGCAGTATTTT; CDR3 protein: CATSAIGADTDTQYF